This T cell receptor beta chain came from a study of cytomegalovirus exposure and HLA in healthy donors. Germline V gene lookup returns CDR1 SGHRS and CDR2 YFSETQ. V shed 4 bases and J 2 bases; nucleotides not matched to a gene: 10. This CDR3 spans 16 amino acids. The PCR had 60 Vbeta and 13 Jbeta primers. Produced via immunoSEQ multiplex PCR; TCRdb's table is partial and in-frame only. The sample totals about 200,000 clones. This rearrangement joins TRBV5-1 to TRBJ2-3; 7 positions agree with TRBD1. This sequence originates from a woman in her thirties in good health and CMV-seropositive. Material for sequencing was PBMCs. CDR3 sequence reads: CASSRVGTAITDTQYF. Here the CDR3 DNA reads TGCGCCAGCAGCCGTGTGGGGACAGCTATCACAGATACGCAGTATTTT. The variable domain in full, completed from reference TRBV5-1 and TRBJ2-3, reads KAGVTQTPRYLIKTRGQQVTLSCSPISGHRSVSWYQQTPGQGLQFLFEYFSETQRNKGNFPGRFSGRQFSNSRSEMNVSTLELGDSALYLCASSRVGTAITDTQYFGPGTRLTVL.